This TCR beta chain comes out of a study of T cells in Graves' hyperthyroidism and ophthalmopathy (dated by TCRdb to between 2017 and 2020). Regarding the study in general: Peripheral blood samples were taken at the time of initial diagnosis, prior to any treatment. An independent validation cohort of 18 to 20 hyperthyroidism patients and about 16 patients who later progressed to ophthalmopathy tested prospective prediction of ophthalmopathy. For training and testing, the 100 or so patients in the discovery cohort were randomly divided in a 7:3 ratio. According to the paper, TCR Vbeta CDR3 sequencing was carried out on 135 peripheral blood samples, which came from approximately 43 ophthalmopathy, around 74 hyperthyroidism and roughly 17 progressor patients. The study also compared thyroid tissue and blood T-cell repertoires from more than 5 Graves' hyperthyroidism patients. TCR V-J signatures able to tell the groups apart were searched for in a discovery cohort of about a hundred patients, of whom 43 had Graves' ophthalmopathy and around 57 had stable Graves' hyperthyroidism. After blood sampling, hyperthyroidism patients were treated with methimazole at a starting dose of 30 mg daily, and ophthalmopathy patients were treated with high-dose intravenous methylprednisolone. What the work shows at the level of the full study, not this receptor alone: Blood samples also contained most of the expanded thyroid clonotypes (frequency above 0.001), which suggests that blood repertoires may reflect thyroid immune responses. No statistical method was used to fix the sample size in advance, and group allocation was not hidden from the investigators. During validation, the model predicted progression to ophthalmopathy a median of about 6.3 months ahead of onset, with around 71% sensitivity and roughly 75% specificity. Ophthalmopathy was separated from stable hyperthyroidism by a 13 V-J signature model, with around 88% sensitivity and approximately 81% specificity obtained in cross-validation and 80%/75% obtained in testing.

Ophthalmopathy patients had moderately to severely active disease, with a Clinical Activity Score of 3 or more, a NOSPECS grade of 4 or more, and a disease duration of less than 3 months. Patients with uncontrolled infections, other autoimmune diseases, pregnancy or lactation were excluded. Diagnoses were based on clinical symptoms, serum thyroxine and TRAb, thyroid ultrasound and orbital computed tomography. Ficoll-Paque density gradient centrifugation was used to isolate PBMCs from around 10 ml of fresh peripheral blood. Total RNA was extracted using Trizol reagent, and RNA quality was assessed on an Agilent 2100 Bioanalyzer. Its CDR3 holds 15 amino acids, cysteine through phenylalanine. The retained sequence is limited to the CDR3, 45 bases, with the frame set at the first base. The germline V gene supplies CDR1 SGDLS and CDR2 YYNGEE. Deletion took 3 bases off V and 7 bases off J, with a span of 18 bases between the germline ends.

Amplification of TCR beta CDR3 regions was carried out from RNA transcripts. For the first round of RT-PCR on the TCR CDR3, the HTBI primer set was used together with the Qiagen OneStep RT-PCR kit. Libraries were constructed in a second round of multiplex PCR, after which size selection and purification were carried out. Paired-end sequencing of the libraries was performed with 100 bp reads on an Illumina HiSeq2000. In the paper's pipeline: SOAPnuke was used to process the raw data, throwing out any read that contained adapters or uncalled bases, had a mean Phred below 15, or lacked an exact constant-primer or identifier match. High-quality paired reads were merged using COPE v1.2.5, and each unique nucleotide sequence was defined as a clonotype. MiTCR v1.1 was used to align the clonotypes against IMGT TRBV, TRBD and TRBJ reference segments. The analysis was restricted to V-J combinations with a frequency above 0.0001, which together covered 99% to 99.2% of the repertoires. A TCS score was defined as the ratio of F50 (clonal expansion) to E x V (chaos), with BLOSUM62-based TCRdist applied between CDR3 peptides within each V-J. Welch's t-statistics and random forest reduced roughly 500 V-J features to 13, which were used in a naive Bayes classifier (R e1071). TCRdb trimmed public reads at Q25 via fastp, called clones via MiXCR and kept in-frame beta chains. Duplicate CDR3 protein sequences are folded into a single record with the most common DNA and genes. V and J calls and clone size were set by TCRdb, not the authors. Counted in this sample were about 290,000 distinct CDR3 sequences; about 15% of them appeared once. Of the sample, less than 70% is held by the ten largest clones.

For this clonotype: No antigen is known for it. No quality values exist for individual bases; no much larger clone is one base distant.

This TCR derives from a woman aged 60-75 years with Graves' ophthalmopathy. The sequenced material came from blood. The chain uses TRBV9 and TRBJ2-3; the D region is possibly TRBD1 or TRBD2, each matching across 6 bases. For the CDR3, the sequence is CASSATSPGTNTQYF. The sequenced DNA: TGTGCCAGCAGCGCGACTAGTCCTGGGACAAATACGCAGTATTTT.